The clone carrying this TCR beta chain has just a few counts. Antigen: not known. 5'RACE with constant-segment primers built TCRalpha and TCRbeta cDNA libraries with UMIs. MiXCR, run by TCRdb on the 5' RACE reads, gives a single entry per CDR3 protein. The sample shows about 150,000 distinct CDR3 sequences, about 14% of them seen only once. This entry is derived from a study of T-cell memory formation after mild COVID-19. Study information: TCR clusters largely stayed donor specific.

Whole-study findings and limits: The authors left the SARS-CoV-2 specificity of second-wave clones peaking on day 37 unconfirmed. Some clones that responded were present in memory (sampled pre-infection), which suggests cross-reactive memory joined.

CDR3 size: 12 residues. Trimming left V 2 bases short and J 6 bases short, with 5 bases between. Germline V gene sequence: CDR1 SNHLY, CDR2 FYNNEI. The V gene is TRBV2, the J gene TRBJ1-5, with D uncertain. This clonotype originated in an adult woman who had mild COVID-19 (a few samples of this study predate the infection). Cell type and time point are not known. What was sequenced was PBMCs or a T cell subset sorted from them (not recorded which). This CDR3 is CASSERGQPQHF. CDR3 DNA sequence: TGTGCCAGCAGTGAACGGGGTCAGCCCCAGCATTTT.